Listed here is a single T cell receptor (beta chain). The antigen this receptor binds is unknown. The record has no base qualities; no much larger clone is one base away. Trimming removed 1 base from V and 1 base from J, leaving 7 bases between the germline ends. CDR1 SGHDN and CDR2 FVKESK were looked up in the germline V gene. Spanning cysteine to phenylalanine, the CDR3 consists of 14 amino acids. The CDR3 DNA has 42 bases and is translated from base 1. Library preparation employed the immunoSEQ multiplex PCR assay. For the multiplex PCR, a mixture combining 60 forward primers for TCR Vbeta segments and 13 reverse primers for TCR Jbeta segments was used. A multiplex PCR assay on genomic DNA amplified the CDR3 region of rearranged TCR beta genes. The amplified TCR beta libraries were sequenced on the Illumina HiSeq System as 87-base-pair reads. Per the authors' processing: In a later analysis, roughly 80 million unique TCR beta chains were counted across the 500 to 700 repertoires, and roughly 9.9 million of these chains were shared by at least two donors. Raw reads were error-corrected and collapsed into unique sequences by a nearest-neighbor algorithm in which closely related sequences were merged to remove PCR and sequencing errors. CDR3 sequences were aligned to IMGT reference sequences to assign V, D and J gene segments. For a sequence to be retained, a match of at least six nucleotides was required to both a V gene segment and a J gene segment. A rearrangement was called productive if the CDR3 had no stop codons and remained in frame with V and J, and every other rearrangement was called non-productive. CDR3 was defined according to IMGT convention as the region running from the second conserved V-encoded cysteine to the conserved J-encoded phenylalanine. The earlier analysis of fewer than 700 of the donors excluded sequences that lacked an unambiguous match to a single V gene segment. An earlier analysis of several hundred of the donors classified V segments as functional when productive rearrangements were above 56.7% and as segregating when the standard deviation between donors was above 5%. A statistical classification framework was built for diagnosing cytomegalovirus status from the catalog of TCR beta chain sequences. V and J gene assignment, in a later analysis, came from comparing TCR nucleotide sequences with IMGT/GENE-DB human TR gene sequences. The TCRdist pipeline was used in a later analysis to assign CDR3 sequences and most-parsimonious VDJ recombination scenarios. A later analysis defined each TCR beta chain by its CDR3 amino acid sequence plus V-gene family, and excluded reads lacking a unique V-gene family. To address suspected cross-contamination and a sequencing artifact, a later analysis removed roughly 640 highly shared, low-generation-probability nucleotide sequences. For each public chain, a later analysis derived a clonal expansion index from normalized ranks of inferred template counts within each repertoire. A later analysis computed generation probabilities with a VDJ recombination model fitted to out-of-frame rearrangements, and checked the results against IGoR. A later analysis scored TCR-TCR, TCR-HLA and TCR-CMV co-occurrence with hypergeometric tests, applying a repertoire-size bias correction to TCR pairs. In a later analysis, false discovery rates were estimated by permuting HLA or CMV assignments 20 times. In a later analysis, co-occurring TCRs were grouped with DBSCAN, and TCRdist sequence similarity was added when clustering was performed within HLA-allele-positive subsets. Co-occurrence clustering excluded repertoires with fewer than 30,000 or more than 120,000 public chains, plus five with anomalous nucleotide sharing. Held by TCRdb, this immuneACCESS table contains in-frame sequences only and omits some clones. Under half of the omission traces to an unresolved V gene where checked; the cause of the rest is unknown. V and J calls and clone size are those listed in that table; D and trimming were worked out from the DNA. In all, the sample holds 90,000 to 120,000 clones, and more than 65% of those were seen once. The ten most abundant clones make up more than 4% of the sample.

The cohort was made up of 650 to 700 healthy bone marrow donors. At the time of sampling, every cohort member was nominally healthy, though immune exposures that went unrecorded were likely present. The donor tested CMV seronegative, placing the donor among the 350 to 400 seronegative members of the cohort. A peripheral blood sample was collected from each donor, and TCR beta sequencing was performed on peripheral blood mononuclear cells. Genomic DNA extraction from the blood cell samples was performed with the Qiagen DNeasy Blood Extraction Kit. This sample is drawn from a study of cytomegalovirus exposure and HLA in healthy donors (dated by TCRdb to 2016 to 2017). Regarding the research as a whole: In an earlier analysis of 550 to 750 of the donors, approximately 260 Gb of sequence data and 90 million to 130 million unique TCR beta sequences from about 190 million T cells were reported. On average, about 200,000 unique TCR beta nucleotide sequences were sequenced per donor among 350 to 400 genotyped donors of the cohort, with 15% to 20% of those sequences being non-productive. The later analysis used no new phenotypic data to find candidate immune exposures, relying instead on TCR beta sequences and their occurrence across donors. The study aimed to test whether cataloging public T cell receptors could reveal signatures of past pathogen exposure. The study used immunosequencing to profile the T cell repertoires of about 670 subjects and linked those repertoires to cytomegalovirus serostatus. The genetic ancestry cluster associated with self-reported Caucasian donors included over 65% of the 398 genotyped donors. A later analysis re-examined previously published TCR beta repertoires from roughly 720 donors and added high-resolution HLA genotyping to investigate patterns of TCR occurrence. Besides the first cohort of 550 to 750 subjects, a separate validation cohort made up of 120 different subjects was used. The number of donors typed differed by locus, with 629-630 for A, B, C, DRB1 and DQB1, roughly 550 for DQA1, over 600 for DPA1, and approximately 470 for DPB1. HLA typing covered class I and class II loci at four-digit resolution. High-throughput TCR immunosequencing, statistical association of individual TCRs with disease status, and machine learning were combined to predict cytomegalovirus infection status. In a later genetic analysis, genome-wide SNP genotypes for about 60% of the 666 donors were used, and that subset was treated as a discovery cohort. An earlier analysis of about 620 of the donors applied high-throughput TCR beta sequencing to assess whether each TCR beta V gene segment acted as functional or pseudogenic. An early release that covered roughly 600 HLA-typed donors contained approximately 290 gigabases of sequencing data and some 87 million unique TCR sequences. All discovery cohort repertoires had been generated on a single sequencing platform. Donor age, sex, ethnicity and CMV serostatus were collected together with the repertoire data. Four to six DR-DQ haplotypes were handled as single units for association and clustering, since linkage in the cohort was strong. Points the paper makes about the study in general: Sequencing depth was assumed to be roughly uniform across donors in the presence/absence analyses, though that assumption may not hold. Because the 87-base-pair reads could not distinguish some IMGT-functional V segments, including TRBV6-2 and TRBV6-3, those segments were excluded. A later analysis associated 15,000 to 20,000 TCR beta sequences with specific HLA alleles at a false discovery rate of 0.05. Linkage disequilibrium might explain the correlated functional status among segregating V segments, but an unknown experimental factor could not be ruled out. Most CMV-associated TCR beta chains appeared to be HLA-restricted in a later analysis, and the HLA associations seemed to be driven largely by CMV exposure. A further reported finding was that TCR beta sequences accurately predicted the HLA-A and HLA-B alleles for most subjects in the first cohort. A later analysis found that HLA-associated TCR beta chains were more clonally expanded and had lower generation probabilities than equally common non-associated chains. A cluster of highly shared sequence variants was judged likely to represent a technical artifact of the sequencing pipeline. This cohort had only TCR beta chains sequenced, and the lack of alpha or paired-chain data limited which features could be detected. The authors suggested that the approach could potentially be generalized to other disease states and immunological phenotypes. Assigning TCR associations to individual alleles was difficult when HLA alleles, especially DR and DQ, strongly co-occurred. Broadly in line with IMGT annotations, most TCR beta V segments showed up in productive rearrangements about 90% or about 30% of the time in an earlier analysis of around 550 of the donors. According to a later genetic analysis, donors in an Asian-associated ancestry cluster had fewer N-insertions in productive TCRs than the approximately 630-donor mean. Because counts were too low, about 18 rarely observed V segments, including chromosome 9 orphons, were excluded from the earlier analysis of about 500 of the donors. According to a later analysis, parvovirus B19, influenza, CMV and Epstein-Barr virus appeared linked to several top co-occurrence clusters. CMV serostatus was the only immune exposure information available for the cohort. In vitro tests confirmed that a few of the cytomegalovirus-associated TCR beta chains recognize cytomegalovirus antigens. The classifier was reported to diagnose cytomegalovirus status with high specificity and sensitivity in both the original cohort and the validation cohort. A later genetic analysis associated a missense DCLRE1C variant with V-gene and J-gene trimming of TCR beta chains, and an independent cohort replicated the association. Most TCR sequences were seen in very few donors, while some public TCRs were found in many individuals. A total of 150 to 200 TCR beta chains were listed by the study as associated with cytomegalovirus. Because HLA typing was unavailable for some donors at each locus, only the typed subset was used in association tests. According to a later analysis, TCR association rates differed among HLA loci, with DRB1 alleles showing the most associated TCRs and HLA-C alleles showing the fewest.

This receptor was obtained from a male donor in good health and CMV-seronegative. Sequences were obtained from PBMCs. The rearranged chain carries TRBV14 and TRBJ1-2; TRBD1 is perhaps the D gene, given 5 matching bases. The bases read TGTGCCAGCAGCCAAGGACAGTATAACTATGGCTACACCTTC. Protein translation: CASSQGQYNYGYTF.